The rows below give T cell receptor beta chains drawn from one sample of a study of T cells after yellow fever vaccination. Each CDR3 protein gets one entry after TCRdb re-called the 5' RACE reads with MiXCR. The sample holds some 100,000 distinct CDR3 sequences, under 9% seen once. This material consisted of CD8+ T cells not binding an NS4B(214-222) dextramer, sorted from PBMCs, taken less than 18 days after the first yellow fever vaccination. Source of these receptors: a man younger than 30 who received the YFV17D yellow fever vaccine. Each CDR3 is given with its conserved first and last residue. A D gene is named only where the DNA matches it firmly. A row's size may be missing; if present it is once, few, many or a size class.

cdr3_length d_call j_call v_call clone_size cdr3_nt cdr3_aa
15 . TRBJ2-1 TRBV9 many TGTGCCAGCAGCGTAGGTCAGGGGCTCTACAATGAGCAGTTCTTC CASSVGQGLYNEQFF
15 TRBD2 TRBJ2-7 TRBV29-1 few TGCAGCGTTGAGGTTTCTCGGGGGGGCGCGCACGAGCAGTACTTC CSVEVSRGGAHEQYF
13 . TRBJ2-1 TRBV24-1 . TGTGCCACCAGTGATTTCCCCGCCGATGAGCAGTTCTTC CATSDFPADEQFF
13 . TRBJ2-1 TRBV6-6 few TGTGCCAGCAGTCAGACTACTGACAATGAGCAGTTCTTC CASSQTTDNEQFF
15 . TRBJ2-7 TRBV4-1 . TGCGCCAGCAGCCAAGATTGGCAGGGGTCGGACGAGCAGTACTTC CASSQDWQGSDEQYF
14 . TRBJ1-2 TRBV3-1 . TGTGCCAGCAGCCAAGATCTTGCGCCCGGACCCTACACCTTC CASSQDLAPGPYTF
17 TRBD1 TRBJ2-7 TRBV10-2 . TGCGCCAGCAGTGAGTCGAGTAAGGGGGCGAACTCCTACGAGCAGTACTTC CASSESSKGANSYEQYF
13 TRBD1 TRBJ2-7 TRBV29-1 few TGCAGCGTTGTCGGGACAGCCATCTACGAGCAGTACTTC CSVVGTAIYEQYF
16 TRBD2 TRBJ2-1 TRBV19 . TGTGCCAGTAGTAGACGGCCGGGACTAGCAGACAATGAGCAGTTCTTC CASSRRPGLADNEQFF
18 . TRBJ2-3 TRBV19 . TGTGCCAGTAGTCCCTACCCCGAGGGGGGCCCTAGCACAGATACGCAGTATTTT CASSPYPEGGPSTDTQYF
14 . TRBJ1-2 TRBV5-1 few TGCGCCAGCAGCTCCCGGGAAAGGGGTTTTGGCTACACCTTC CASSSRERGFGYTF
18 . TRBJ1-6 TRBV4-1 . TGCGCCAGCAGCCACCCCGACAGAACAGCCTCCTATAATTCACCCCTCCACTTT CASSHPDRTASYNSPLHF
17 TRBD1 TRBJ2-5 TRBV11-2 . TGTGCCAGCAGCTTAGATTGGAGACAGGGGCTCGGAGAGACCCAGTACTTC CASSLDWRQGLGETQYF
14 TRBD1 TRBJ1-1 TRBV18 . TGTGCCAGCTCAGTACGGGACAGGGTGTCTGAAGCTTTCTTT CASSVRDRVSEAFF
15 . TRBJ1-5 TRBV11-2 many TGTGCCAGCAGCAGCGTCGGACCTTCGGATCAGCCCCAGCATTTT CASSSVGPSDQPQHF
15 . TRBJ1-6 TRBV6-1 . TGTGCCAGCCTGTGGTGGGACGTCAAAAATTCACCCCTCCACTTT CASLWWDVKNSPLHF
13 . TRBJ1-1 TRBV5-6 few TGTGCCAGCAGCTCGACACGGAACACTGAAGCTTTCTTT CASSSTRNTEAFF
15 . TRBJ2-3 TRBV7-9 . TGTGCCAGCCAAAGGAGCCAGAGCCTCACAGATACGCAGTATTTT CASQRSQSLTDTQYF
15 . TRBJ2-4 TRBV4-2 few TGTGCCAGCAGCCAAGTATTGGAGGTGGAAAACATTCAGTACTTC CASSQVLEVENIQYF
16 TRBD2 TRBJ2-3 TRBV20-1 many TGCAGTGCTAAACCTCCCGGACTAGGAGTGTCAGATACGCAGTATTTT CSAKPPGLGVSDTQYF
18 . TRBJ2-2 TRBV11-1 few TGTGCCAGCAGCTTAGTACTTGGGCAGGGCCCCAACACCGGGGAGCTGTTTTTT CASSLVLGQGPNTGELFF
14 . TRBJ2-2 TRBV5-1 . TGCGCCAGCAGCTTGGGGACAGACACCGGGGAGCTGTTTTTT CASSLGTDTGELFF
15 . TRBJ2-1 TRBV7-9 . TGTGCCAGCAGCTTATTGCAGGGGAACTACAATGAGCAGTTCTTC CASSLLQGNYNEQFF
14 . TRBJ2-2 TRBV7-2 few TGTGCCAGCAGCTTCCCGTCGAACACCGGGGAGCTGTTTTTT CASSFPSNTGELFF
16 TRBD1 TRBJ1-1 TRBV27 . TGTGCCAGCAGGCCGGGACAGGGGTTAATAGGGACTGAAGCTTTCTTT CASRPGQGLIGTEAFF
16 . TRBJ2-3 TRBV4-1 few TGCGCCAGCAGCCCTGGGACCCACTATATGGGGGATACGCAGTATTTT CASSPGTHYMGDTQYF
13 . TRBJ1-2 TRBV5-5 few TGTGCCAGCAGCTTCCGGGGGCTCTATGGCTACACCTTC CASSFRGLYGYTF
14 . TRBJ1-1 TRBV12-2 few TGTGCAAGTCGCCCCAGGGGGCGGGCGGCTGAAGCTTTCTTT CASRPRGRAAEAFF
14 . TRBJ2-5 TRBV4-2 few TGTGCCAGCAGCCATGAGAGAGGGGAAGAGACCCAGTACTTC CASSHERGEETQYF
13 . TRBJ2-3 TRBV27 . TGTGCCAGCAGTTTCCTAGACAGAGGGGCGCAGTATTTT CASSFLDRGAQYF
14 TRBD1 TRBJ1-2 TRBV29-1 few TGCAGCGTTCCGGACAGGGCAGAAAACTATGGCTACACCTTC CSVPDRAENYGYTF
13 TRBD2 TRBJ2-2 TRBV4-1 few TGCGCCAGCAGCCAATTAGCGGGGGGGCGGCTGTTTTTT CASSQLAGGRLFF
15 . TRBJ2-3 TRBV2 many TGTGCCAGCAGTGAGTCCAGTAGTAGCACAGATACGCAGTATTTT CASSESSSSTDTQYF
15 TRBD1 TRBJ1-6 TRBV2 few TGTGCCAGCAGTGAATGGCAGGGGGTGGGCTCACCCCTCCACTTT CASSEWQGVGSPLHF
13 . TRBJ2-7 TRBV27 few TGTGCCAGCAGTTTATCCGCAGCCTACGAGCAGTACTTC CASSLSAAYEQYF
13 . TRBJ1-5 TRBV27 . TGTGCCAGCAGGCCACAGGGAAATCAGCCCCAGCATTTT CASRPQGNQPQHF
13 TRBD1 TRBJ2-7 TRBV6-2/TRBV6-3 . TGTGCCAGCAGTCGGGACAGCCCCTACGAGCAGTACTTC CASSRDSPYEQYF
15 . TRBJ2-1 TRBV4-3 many TGCGCCAGCAGCCAAGACCAGGTATACGGCAATGAGCAGTTCTTC CASSQDQVYGNEQFF
14 . TRBJ2-7 TRBV6-5 . TGTGCCAGCAGTTACGGGGAGTTGACCTGCGAGCAGTACTTC CASSYGELTCEQYF
12 . TRBJ1-1 TRBV2 . TGTGCCAGCAACAGGTTGATCACTGAAGCTTTCTTT CASNRLITEAFF
14 . TRBJ1-2 TRBV4-1 few TGCGCCAGCAGCCAAGTTACGGGTTTGAATGGCTACACCTTC CASSQVTGLNGYTF
15 . TRBJ1-1 TRBV6-5 few TGTGCCAGCAGACTACTCCCGGGCATGGGCGCTGAAGCTTTCTTT CASRLLPGMGAEAFF
15 . TRBJ2-3 TRBV7-9 . TGTGCCATCTCATTTTTGGAGGGATTCACAGATACGCAGTATTTT CAISFLEGFTDTQYF
15 TRBD1 TRBJ2-5 TRBV7-9 . TGTGCCAGCAGCTTAGCCGGGACAGGGGGCGAGACCCAGTACTTC CASSLAGTGGETQYF
16 . TRBJ2-5 TRBV7-2 few TGTGCCAGCAGCTTAACTGGGGGGGGGCCTTTCTTGACCCAGTACTTC CASSLTGGGPFLTQYF
14 TRBD2 TRBJ2-1 TRBV7-2 many TGTGCCAGCACCTCGACTAGCGGATACAATGAGCAGTTCTTC CASTSTSGYNEQFF
15 . TRBJ1-2 TRBV27 . TGTGCCAGCAGTAGCGGCTTAGCGGAGGGCTATGGCTACACCTTC CASSSGLAEGYGYTF
16 . TRBJ2-1 TRBV7-2 many TGTGCCAGCAGCCTCACTCCCCGGACAGCAAACAATGAGCAGTTCTTC CASSLTPRTANNEQFF
15 TRBD1 TRBJ1-2 TRBV5-1 . TGCGCCAGCAGCTTGGGGACAGGCGGTAACTATGGCTACACCTTC CASSLGTGGNYGYTF
15 . TRBJ1-2 TRBV5-1 few TGCGCCAGCAGAATACGACCGGCGTCTAACTATGGCTACACCTTC CASRIRPASNYGYTF
15 . TRBJ2-7 TRBV20-1 many TGCAGTGCTAGAGATCGGGTCCAGGCTTCCTACGAGCAGTACTTC CSARDRVQASYEQYF
15 TRBD1 TRBJ1-1 TRBV4-1 . TGCGCCAGCAGCTATCGGACAGGGCGTAACACTGAAGCTTTCTTT CASSYRTGRNTEAFF
16 . TRBJ1-6 TRBV7-2 . TGTGCCAGCAGCTTCACAGACCGCCTCTATAATTCACCCCTCCACTTT CASSFTDRLYNSPLHF
14 . TRBJ2-5 TRBV20-1 many TGCAGTGCTAGTTTCCGGGGGGCCAGGGAGACCCAGTACTTC CSASFRGARETQYF
13 . TRBJ1-1 TRBV10-3 few TGTGCCATCAGTGATTCTATGAACACTGAAGCTTTCTTT CAISDSMNTEAFF